Listed here are 6 T cell receptor beta chains from one sample, sequenced in a study of T cell responses to AZD1222 COVID-19 vaccine. Only in-frame clones appear in the TCRdb table, and some are missing; sequencing was by immunoSEQ multiplex PCR. The table lists fewer than 35,000 clones, approximately 90% of them singletons. This sample comprised peripheral blood, obtained on day 0 of AZD1222 vaccination. These TCRs come from an adult in good health.

V usage is TRBV7-9 and J usage is TRBJ2-5, with TRBD1 matching over 9 bases. Trimming took 2 bases from V and 5 from J; bases not matched to a gene: 3. Germline-derived CDR1 and CDR2 are SEHNR and FQNEAQ (reference sequence). This CDR3 region has 14 residues. As DNA, the CDR3 is TGTGCCAGCAGCTTAAACAGGGGGCAGGAGACCCAGTACTTC. This sequence encodes CASSLNRGQETQYF.

The V gene is TRBV3-1 (or the pseudogene TRBV3-2), the J gene TRBJ1-3; D gene unclear. This CDR3 is built from 15 residues. The germline V and J ends were trimmed by 0 bases and 4 bases, with 10 bases remaining between them. CDR1 is LGHDT and CDR2 is YNNKEL in the germline V gene (reference sequence). CDR3 in DNA: TGTGCCAGCAGCCAAGATTTCGGAGGCGGAAACACCATATATTTT. This codes for CASSQDFGGGNTIYF.

A single count supports this clone. The CDR3 loop is CASSFGTANEKLFF. DNA for the CDR3: TGCGCCAGCAGCTTTGGGACAGCTAATGAAAAACTGTTTTTT. The rearrangement uses TRBV5-1 and TRBJ1-4, with TRBD1 identical over 7 bases. This CDR3 region has 14 residues. V was pared by 2 bases and J by 3 bases, with 1 base of the junction left unmatched. Germline values: CDR1 SGHRS, CDR2 YFSETQ.

V and J are TRBV19 and TRBJ1-1, with D maybe TRBD1 (6 bases). CDR3 length equals 14 residues. The germline V gene encodes CDR1 LNHDA and CDR2 SQIVND (reference sequence). V was pared by 7 bases and J by 1 base, with 13 bases between. The CDR3 loop reads CASTARGGNTEAFF. CDR3 nucleotide sequence: TGTGCCAGTACCGCCAGAGGGGGGAACACTGAAGCTTTCTTT. The full variable domain, completed using reference TRBV19 and TRBJ1-1, is DGGITQSPKYLFRKEGQNVTLSCEQNLNHDAMYWYRQDPGQGLRLIYYSQIVNDFQKGDIAEGYSVSREKKESFPLTVTSAQKNPTAFYLCASTARGGNTEAFFGQGTRLTVV.

The count of this clone is one. The chain couples TRBV10-2 to TRBJ1-4; TRBD1 is a possible D gene (6 bases). The CDR3 has 16 residues. The germline V and J ends were trimmed by 6 bases and 8 bases, with 22 bases remaining between them. Looked up from germline, CDR1 is WSHSY and CDR2 is SAAADI. The CDR3 loop reads CASRPRKGRGSEKLFF. The CDR3, as DNA: TGCGCCAGCAGACCCCGGAAGGGCAGGGGATCGGAAAAACTGTTTTTT.

The CDR3 sequence: CASSLFRLAGASSYNEQFF. DNA of the CDR3: TGTGCCAGCAGTTTATTTCGTCTAGCGGGGGCTAGCTCCTACAATGAGCAGTTCTTC. The rearrangement joins TRBV27 to TRBJ2-1; 10 bases align to TRBD2. The germline V gene encodes CDR1 MNHEY and CDR2 SMNVEV (reference sequence). The J segment lost 0 bases and the V segment lost 1 base, leaving 9 bases of the junction unmatched. The CDR3 covers 19 residues.